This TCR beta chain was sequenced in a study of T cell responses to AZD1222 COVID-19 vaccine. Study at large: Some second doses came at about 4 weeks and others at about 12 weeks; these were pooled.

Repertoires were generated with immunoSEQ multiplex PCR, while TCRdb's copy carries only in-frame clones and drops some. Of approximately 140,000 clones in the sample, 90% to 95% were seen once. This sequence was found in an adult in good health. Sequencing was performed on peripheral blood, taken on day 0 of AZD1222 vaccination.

DNA of the CDR3: TGTGCCAGCAGTCAAGGGAGGGGTTGGAATTCACCCCTCCACTTT. It specifies CASSQGRGWNSPLHF. The chain combines TRBV7-8 with TRBJ1-6; a possible D gene is TRBD1 (5 bases). Trimming removed 6 bases from V and 7 bases from J, with 16 bases in between. The CDR3 runs 15 residues. CDR1 is SGHVS and CDR2 is FQNEAQ in the germline V gene.